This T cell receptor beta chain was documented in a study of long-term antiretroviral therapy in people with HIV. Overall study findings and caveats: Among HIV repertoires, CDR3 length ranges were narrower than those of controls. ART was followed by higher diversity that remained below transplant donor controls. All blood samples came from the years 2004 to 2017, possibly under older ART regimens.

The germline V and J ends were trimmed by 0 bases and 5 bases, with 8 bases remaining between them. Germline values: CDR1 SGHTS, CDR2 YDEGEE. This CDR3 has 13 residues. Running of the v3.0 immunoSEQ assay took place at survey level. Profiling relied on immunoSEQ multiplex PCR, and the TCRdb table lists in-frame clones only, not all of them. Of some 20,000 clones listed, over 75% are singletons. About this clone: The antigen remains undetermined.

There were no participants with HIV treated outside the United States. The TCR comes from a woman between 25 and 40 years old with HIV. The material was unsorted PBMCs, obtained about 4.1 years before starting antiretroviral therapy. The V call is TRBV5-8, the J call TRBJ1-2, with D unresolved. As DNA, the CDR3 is TGTGCCAGCAGCTTGGCGAATTTATATGGCTACACCTTC. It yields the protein CASSLANLYGYTF.